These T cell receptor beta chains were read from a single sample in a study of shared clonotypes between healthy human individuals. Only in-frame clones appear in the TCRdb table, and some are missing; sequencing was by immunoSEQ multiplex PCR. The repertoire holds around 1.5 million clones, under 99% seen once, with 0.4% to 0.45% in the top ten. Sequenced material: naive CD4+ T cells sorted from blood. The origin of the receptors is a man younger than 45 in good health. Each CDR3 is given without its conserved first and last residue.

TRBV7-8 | ASTLLGGAYNEQF
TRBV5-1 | ASYRSVLAGGGFEQF
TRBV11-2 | ASSLQGAGYNEQF
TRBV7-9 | ASSSGTSGSDEQY
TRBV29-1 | SVGNTGELF
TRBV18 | ASSPTGNADTQY
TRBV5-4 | ASSLTGRGGTWESNQPQH
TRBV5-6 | ASSLTGGGQPQH
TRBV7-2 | ASRIDLTSDTGELF
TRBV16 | ASSQFRLVFGELF
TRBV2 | ASSITYNEQF
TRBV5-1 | ASSLTGNQETQY
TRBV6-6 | ASSNRRDSGQGYT
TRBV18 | ASSQLDFFGGDNEQF
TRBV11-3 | ASSYRSSGELF
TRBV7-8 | ASSLEIFKAIQDYGYT
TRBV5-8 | ASSFGTGAYEQY
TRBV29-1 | SVANSWGRSYEQY
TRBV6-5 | ASSYTPRHQTGELF
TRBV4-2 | ASSHGLGSYEQY
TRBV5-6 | ASSSLGTSGRKGRDTQY
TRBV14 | ASSHDWARWTGRFLGYNEQF
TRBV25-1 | ASSEARGRLNTDTQY
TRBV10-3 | AISGSGTRGYEQY
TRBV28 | ASSPTVENEKLF
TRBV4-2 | ASSQERWPDTQY
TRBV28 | ASKSHRGSSYNEQF
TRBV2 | ASSDRERQANEQY
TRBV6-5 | ASSSSQGAWQPQH
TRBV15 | ATSRGQGNYGYT
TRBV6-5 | ASSYRSTISGNEQF
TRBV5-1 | ASSVTLSGGTYEQY
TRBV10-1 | ASSESRGSRGSYNEQF
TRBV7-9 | AGQQGSSYNEQF
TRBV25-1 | ASSVERVETQY
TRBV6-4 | ARASMRGFHEQY
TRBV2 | ASTRRRDEQY
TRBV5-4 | ASSPGGAQSSYEQY
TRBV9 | ASTLGRKSTDTQY
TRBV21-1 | ASSTPPRRVDEAF
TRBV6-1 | ASSEPSWDRSYEQY
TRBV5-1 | ASFPTGGHTEAF
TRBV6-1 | ASSEAGTHTGTSGRVAY
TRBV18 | ASSPIKTVSSYEQY
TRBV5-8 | ASSLNRGRADGELF
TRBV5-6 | ASSPPGQGREKLF
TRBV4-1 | ASSKLTSGTYEQY
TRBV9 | ASSVTQRQSGGEQF
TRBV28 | ASSFSGTSGNEQF
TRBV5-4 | ASSSPGQQFRTDTQY